The present entry profiles one T cell receptor (beta chain) with its context. No antigen is known for it. Trimming removed 6 bases from V and 3 bases from J, with 18 bases in between. This CDR3 has 15 residues. The germline CDR1 and CDR2 sequences are KGHSH and LQKENI. TCRdb processed the 5' RACE reads anew with MiXCR; each CDR3 protein has one entry. This table holds about 140,000 distinct CDR3 sequences, about 15% found once. This specimen belongs to a study of T-cell memory formation after mild COVID-19. Study outcomes and limitations: What remained unconfirmed was the SARS-CoV-2 specificity of second-wave clones peaking on day 37.

This TCR came from an adult woman who had mild COVID-19 (a few samples of this study predate the infection). Cell type and time point are not known. The sequencing input was PBMCs or a T cell subset sorted from them (not recorded which). The genes are TRBV18 and TRBJ2-7; TRBD2 is a possible D gene (5 bases). The CDR3 is CASSRESSPYYEQYF. For the CDR3, the DNA is TGTGCCAGCTCCCGAGAGTCTAGCCCATACTACGAGCAGTACTTC.